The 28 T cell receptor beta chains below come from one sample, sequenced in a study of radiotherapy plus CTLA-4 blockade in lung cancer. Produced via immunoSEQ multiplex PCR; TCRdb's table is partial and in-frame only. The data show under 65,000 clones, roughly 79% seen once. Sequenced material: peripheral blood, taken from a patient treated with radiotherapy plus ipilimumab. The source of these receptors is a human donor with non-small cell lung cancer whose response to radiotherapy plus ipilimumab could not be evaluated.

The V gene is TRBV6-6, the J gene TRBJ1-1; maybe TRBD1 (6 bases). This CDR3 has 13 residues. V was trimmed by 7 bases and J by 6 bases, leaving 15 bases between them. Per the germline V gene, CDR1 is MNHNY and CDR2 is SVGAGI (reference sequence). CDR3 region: CASNLRGFPEAFF. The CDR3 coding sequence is TGTGCCAGCAATCTCAGGGGATTCCCTGAAGCTTTCTTT.

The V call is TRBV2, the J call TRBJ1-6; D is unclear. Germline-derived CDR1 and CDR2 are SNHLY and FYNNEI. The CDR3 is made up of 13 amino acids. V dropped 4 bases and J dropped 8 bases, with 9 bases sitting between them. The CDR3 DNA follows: TGTGCCAGCAGTGGAGAGGTGGATTCACCCCTCCACTTT. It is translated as CASSGEVDSPLHF.

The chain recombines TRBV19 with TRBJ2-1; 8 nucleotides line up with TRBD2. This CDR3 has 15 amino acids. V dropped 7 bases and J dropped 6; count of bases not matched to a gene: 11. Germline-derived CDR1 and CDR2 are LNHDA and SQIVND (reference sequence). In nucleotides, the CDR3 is TGTGCCAGTACCCCTGACGGGAGGGCCGGCAATGAGCAGTTCTTC. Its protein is CASTPDGRAGNEQFF.

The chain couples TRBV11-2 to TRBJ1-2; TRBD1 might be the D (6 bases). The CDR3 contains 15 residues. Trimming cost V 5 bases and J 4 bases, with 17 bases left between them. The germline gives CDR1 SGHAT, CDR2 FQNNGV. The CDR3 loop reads CASSPLDRPLYGYTF. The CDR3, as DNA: TGTGCCAGCAGCCCACTCGACAGGCCTCTCTATGGCTACACCTTC. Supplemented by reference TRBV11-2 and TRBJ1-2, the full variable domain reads EAGVAQSPRYKIIEKRQSVAFWCNPISGHATLYWYQQILGQGPKLLIQFQNNGVVDDSQLPKDRFSAERLKGVDSTLKIQPAKLEDSAVYLCASSPLDRPLYGYTFGSGTRLTVV.

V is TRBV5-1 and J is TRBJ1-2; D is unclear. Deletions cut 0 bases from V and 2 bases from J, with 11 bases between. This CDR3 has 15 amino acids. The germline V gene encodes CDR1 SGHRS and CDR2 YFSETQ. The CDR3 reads CASSLGRGGNYGYTF. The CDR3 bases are TGCGCCAGCAGCTTGGGGCGGGGAGGAAACTATGGCTACACCTTC.

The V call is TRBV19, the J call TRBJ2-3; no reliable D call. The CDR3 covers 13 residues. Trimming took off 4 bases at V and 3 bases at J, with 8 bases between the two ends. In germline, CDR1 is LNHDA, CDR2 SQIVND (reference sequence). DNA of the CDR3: TGTGCCAGTAGTAGAGCCTCGACAGATACGCAGTATTTT. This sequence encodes CASSRASTDTQYF.

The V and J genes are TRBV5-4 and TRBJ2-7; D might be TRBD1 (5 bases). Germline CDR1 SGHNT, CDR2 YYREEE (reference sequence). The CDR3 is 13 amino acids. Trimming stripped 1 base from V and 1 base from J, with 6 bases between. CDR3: CASSLKGSYEQYF. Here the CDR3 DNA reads TGTGCCAGCAGCTTGAAGGGGTCCTACGAGCAGTACTTC.

The CDR3 nucleotides read TGTGCCAGCAGCTTAGAGGGGAGGTATTCACCCCTCCACTTT. It is translated as CASSLEGRYSPLHF. The chain combines TRBV11-2 with TRBJ1-6; D is undetermined. The CDR3 covers 14 residues. The V end lost 0 bases, the J end lost 8 bases, and 8 bases lay between the germline ends. Per the germline V gene, CDR1 is SGHAT and CDR2 is FQNNGV.

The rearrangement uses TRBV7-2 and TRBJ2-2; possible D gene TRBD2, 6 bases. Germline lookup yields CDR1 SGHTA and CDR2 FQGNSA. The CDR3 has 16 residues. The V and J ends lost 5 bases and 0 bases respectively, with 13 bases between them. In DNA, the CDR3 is TGTGCCAGCAGCGTCCGACTAGGAGCGAACACCGGGGAGCTGTTTTTT. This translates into CASSVRLGANTGELFF. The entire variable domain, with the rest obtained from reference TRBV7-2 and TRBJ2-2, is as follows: GAGVSQSPSNKVTEKGKDVELRCDPISGHTALYWYRQSLGQGLEFLIYFQGNSAPDKSGLPSDRFSAERTGGSVSTLTIQRTQQEDSAVYLCASSVRLGANTGELFFGEGSRLTVL.

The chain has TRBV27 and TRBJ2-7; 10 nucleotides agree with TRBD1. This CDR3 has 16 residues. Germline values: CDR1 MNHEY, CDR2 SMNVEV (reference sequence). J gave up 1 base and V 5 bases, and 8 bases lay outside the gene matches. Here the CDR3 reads CASSRKGQGESYEQYF. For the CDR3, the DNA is TGTGCCAGCAGTCGGAAAGGACAGGGGGAATCCTACGAGCAGTACTTC.

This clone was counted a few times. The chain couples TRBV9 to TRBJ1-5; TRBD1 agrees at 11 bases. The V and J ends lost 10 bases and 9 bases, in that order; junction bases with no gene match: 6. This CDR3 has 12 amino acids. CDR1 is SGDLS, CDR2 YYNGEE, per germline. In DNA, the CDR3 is TGTGCCTCGGGACAGGGGGAGAGGCCCCAGCATTTT. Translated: CASGQGERPQHF.

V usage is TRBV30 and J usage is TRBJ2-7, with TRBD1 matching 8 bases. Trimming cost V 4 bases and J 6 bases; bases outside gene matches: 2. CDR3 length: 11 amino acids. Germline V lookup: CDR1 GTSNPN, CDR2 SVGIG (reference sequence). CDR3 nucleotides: TGTGCCTGGACAGGGGGCACCGAGCAGTACTTC. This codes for CAWTGGTEQYF.

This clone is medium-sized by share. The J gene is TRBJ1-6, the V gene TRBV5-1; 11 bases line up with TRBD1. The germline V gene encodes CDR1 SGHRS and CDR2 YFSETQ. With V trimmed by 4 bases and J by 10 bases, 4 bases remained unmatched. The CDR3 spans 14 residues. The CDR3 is CASSPGTGGSPLHF. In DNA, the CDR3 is TGCGCCAGCAGCCCGGGGACAGGGGGATCACCCCTCCACTTT. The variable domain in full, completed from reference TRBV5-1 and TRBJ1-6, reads KAGVTQTPRYLIKTRGQQVTLSCSPISGHRSVSWYQQTPGQGLQFLFEYFSETQRNKGNFPGRFSGRQFSNSRSEMNVSTLELGDSALYLCASSPGTGGSPLHFGNGTRLTVT.

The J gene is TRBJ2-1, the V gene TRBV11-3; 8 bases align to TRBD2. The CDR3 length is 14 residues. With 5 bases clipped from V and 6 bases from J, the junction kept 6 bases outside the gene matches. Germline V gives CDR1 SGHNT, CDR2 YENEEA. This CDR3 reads CASSGGLGANEQFF. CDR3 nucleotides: TGTGCCAGCAGCGGGGGACTAGGGGCCAATGAGCAGTTCTTC.

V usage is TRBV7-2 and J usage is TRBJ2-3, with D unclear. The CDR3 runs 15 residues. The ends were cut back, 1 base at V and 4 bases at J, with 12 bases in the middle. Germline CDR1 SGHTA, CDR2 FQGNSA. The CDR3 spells CASSLDGLSADTQYF. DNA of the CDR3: TGTGCCAGCAGCTTAGACGGATTAAGCGCAGATACGCAGTATTTT.

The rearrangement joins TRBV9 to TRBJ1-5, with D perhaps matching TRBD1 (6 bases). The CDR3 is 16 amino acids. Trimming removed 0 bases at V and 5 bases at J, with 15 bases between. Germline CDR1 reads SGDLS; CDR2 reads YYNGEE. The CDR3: CASSVDPGKGDQPQHF. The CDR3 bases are TGTGCCAGCAGCGTAGACCCAGGGAAGGGGGATCAGCCCCAGCATTTT.

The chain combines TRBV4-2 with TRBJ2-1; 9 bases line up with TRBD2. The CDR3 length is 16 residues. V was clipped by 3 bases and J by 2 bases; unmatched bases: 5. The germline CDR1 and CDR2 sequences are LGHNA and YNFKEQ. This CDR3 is CASSQLSGSTYNEQFF. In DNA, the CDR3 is TGTGCCAGCAGCCAGCTTAGCGGGAGCACCTACAATGAGCAGTTCTTC.

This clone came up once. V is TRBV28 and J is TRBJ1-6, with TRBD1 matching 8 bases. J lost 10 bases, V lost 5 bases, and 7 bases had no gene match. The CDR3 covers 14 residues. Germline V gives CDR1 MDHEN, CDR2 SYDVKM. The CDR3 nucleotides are TGTGCCAGCAGTATACGACAGGGGAGATCACCCCTCCACTTT. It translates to CASSIRQGRSPLHF.

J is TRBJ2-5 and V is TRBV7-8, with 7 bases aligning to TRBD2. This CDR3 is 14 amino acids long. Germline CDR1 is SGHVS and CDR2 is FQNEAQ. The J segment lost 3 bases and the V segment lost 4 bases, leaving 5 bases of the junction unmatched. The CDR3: CASSWRGRKETQYF. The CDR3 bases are TGTGCCAGCAGCTGGCGGGGGAGGAAAGAGACCCAGTACTTC.

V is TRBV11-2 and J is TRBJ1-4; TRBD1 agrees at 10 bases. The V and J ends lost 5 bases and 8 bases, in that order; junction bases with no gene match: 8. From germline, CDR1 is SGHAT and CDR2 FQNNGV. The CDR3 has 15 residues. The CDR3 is CASSPGTGALEKLFF. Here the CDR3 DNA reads TGTGCCAGCAGCCCTGGGACAGGGGCTTTGGAAAAACTGTTTTTT.

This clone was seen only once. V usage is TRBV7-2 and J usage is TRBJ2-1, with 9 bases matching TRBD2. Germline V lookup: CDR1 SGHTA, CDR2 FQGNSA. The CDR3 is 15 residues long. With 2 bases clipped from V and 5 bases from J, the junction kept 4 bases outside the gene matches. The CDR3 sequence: CASSLRLAEDNEQFF. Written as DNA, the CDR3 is TGTGCCAGCAGCTTACGACTAGCGGAAGACAATGAGCAGTTCTTC.

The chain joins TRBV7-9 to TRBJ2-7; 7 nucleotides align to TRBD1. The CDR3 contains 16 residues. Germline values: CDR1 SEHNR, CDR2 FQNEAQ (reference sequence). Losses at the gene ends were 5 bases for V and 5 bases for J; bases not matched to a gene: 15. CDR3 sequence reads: CASSPFPGQQGDEQYF. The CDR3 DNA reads TGTGCCAGCAGCCCCTTTCCGGGACAGCAGGGCGACGAGCAGTACTTC.

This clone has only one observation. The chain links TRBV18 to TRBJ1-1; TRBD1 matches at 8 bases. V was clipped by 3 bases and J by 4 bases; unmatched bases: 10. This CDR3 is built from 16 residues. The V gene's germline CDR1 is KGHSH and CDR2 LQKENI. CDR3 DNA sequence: TGTGCCAGCTCACCCGGACAGGGACAAGGAGGCACTGAAGCTTTCTTT. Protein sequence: CASSPGQGQGGTEAFF.

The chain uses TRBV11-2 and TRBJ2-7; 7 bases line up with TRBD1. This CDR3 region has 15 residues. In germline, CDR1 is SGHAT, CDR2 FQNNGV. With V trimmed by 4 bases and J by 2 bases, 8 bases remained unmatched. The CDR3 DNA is TGTGCCAGCAGCTCCCCAACAGGGGCAACCTACGAGCAGTACTTC. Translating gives CASSSPTGATYEQYF. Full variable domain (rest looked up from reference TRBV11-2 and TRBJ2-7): EAGVAQSPRYKIIEKRQSVAFWCNPISGHATLYWYQQILGQGPKLLIQFQNNGVVDDSQLPKDRFSAERLKGVDSTLKIQPAKLEDSAVYLCASSSPTGATYEQYFGPGTRLTVT.

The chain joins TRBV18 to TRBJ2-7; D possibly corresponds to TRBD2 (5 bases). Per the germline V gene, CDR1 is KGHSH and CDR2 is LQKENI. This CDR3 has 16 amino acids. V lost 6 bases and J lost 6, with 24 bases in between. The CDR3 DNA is TGTGCCAGCTCTCCGACTACCTCATTACTAACGGTCGAGCAGTACTTC. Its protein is CASSPTTSLLTVEQYF.

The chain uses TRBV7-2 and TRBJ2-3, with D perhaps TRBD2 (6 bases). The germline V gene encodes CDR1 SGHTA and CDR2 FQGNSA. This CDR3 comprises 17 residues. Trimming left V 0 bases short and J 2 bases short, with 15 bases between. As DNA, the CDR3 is TGTGCCAGCAGCTTAGCGATTAGCGGAGGATACACAGATACGCAGTATTTT. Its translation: CASSLAISGGYTDTQYF.

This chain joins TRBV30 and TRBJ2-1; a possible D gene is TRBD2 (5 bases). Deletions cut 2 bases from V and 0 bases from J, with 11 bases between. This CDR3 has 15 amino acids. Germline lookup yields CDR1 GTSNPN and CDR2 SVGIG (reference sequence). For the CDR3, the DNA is TGTGCCTGGAGTTTTGAGGGAATCTCCTACAATGAGCAGTTCTTC. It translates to CAWSFEGISYNEQFF. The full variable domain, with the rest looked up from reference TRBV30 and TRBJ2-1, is SQTIHQWPATLVQPVGSPLSLECTVEGTSNPNLYWYRQAAGRGLQLLFYSVGIGQISSEVPQNLSASRPQDRQFILSSKKLLLSDSGFYLCAWSFEGISYNEQFFGPGTRLTVL.

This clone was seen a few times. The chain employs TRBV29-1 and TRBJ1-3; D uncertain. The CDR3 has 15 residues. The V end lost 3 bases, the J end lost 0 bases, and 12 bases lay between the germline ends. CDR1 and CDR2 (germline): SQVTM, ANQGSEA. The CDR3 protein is CSVDQDGDSGNTIYF. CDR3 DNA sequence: TGCAGCGTTGACCAAGACGGAGACTCTGGAAACACCATATATTTT. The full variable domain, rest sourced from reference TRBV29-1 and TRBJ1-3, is SAVISQKPSRDICQRGTSLTIQCQVDSQVTMMFWYRQQPGQSLTLIATANQGSEATYESGFVIDKFPISRPNLTFSTLTVSNMSPEDSSIYLCSVDQDGDSGNTIYFGEGSWLTVV.